Shown below are 6 T cell receptor beta chains from a single sample sequenced in a study of T cells in Graves' hyperthyroidism and ophthalmopathy. TCR beta CDR3 sequences were amplified from RNA transcripts. The HTBI primer set was used in a first-round RT-PCR of the TCR CDR3. TCRdb re-analysed the multiplex PCR reads in MiXCR, keeping a single row per CDR3 protein. The repertoire holds under 700,000 distinct CDR3 sequences, under 60% seen once, with just over 8% in the top ten. The specimen was peripheral blood or thyroid tissue (not recorded which). The receptors shown here come from a woman younger than 30 with Graves' hyperthyroidism.

This clonotype was detected a few times. The V gene is TRBV10-3, the J gene TRBJ1-2, with D perhaps matching TRBD1 (5 bases). Deletions cut 2 bases from V and 4 bases from J, with 14 bases between. Germline-derived CDR1 and CDR2 are ENHRY and SYGVKD. This CDR3 has 15 residues. This chain's CDR3 is CAISEGTQGFYGYTF. The DNA for the CDR3 is TGTGCCATCAGTGAGGGAACTCAGGGATTCTATGGCTACACCTTC.

This clonotype turned up a few times. This rearrangement joins TRBV7-9 to TRBJ2-2; the D gene is possibly TRBD2 (5 bases). Trimming shortened V by 5 bases and J by 4 bases, and 11 bases separated the two germline ends. Germline V gene lookup returns CDR1 SEHNR and CDR2 FQNEAQ (reference sequence). This CDR3 spans 14 amino acids. DNA of the CDR3: TGTGCCAGCAGCGCTGGACTGGTCACCGGGGAGCTGTTTTTT. Translated: CASSAGLVTGELFF.

In this sample, this clonotype turned up once. The gene calls are TRBV29-1 and TRBJ2-5; 7 positions agree with TRBD2. The CDR3 loop spans 13 amino acids. V was pared by 7 bases and J by 11 bases, with 16 bases of the junction left unmatched. Germline V gene data show CDR1 as SQVTM and CDR2 as ANQGSEA. This chain's CDR3 is CSALRGVQATQYF. The DNA of the CDR3 is TGCAGCGCGCTACGGGGGGTACAGGCAACTCAGTACTTC.

This chain joins TRBV10-2 and TRBJ1-2; TRBD1 matches 10 bases. J gave up 7 bases and V 7 bases, and 9 bases lay outside the gene matches. Germline V CDR1 and CDR2: WSHSY, SAAADI. This CDR3 has 14 amino acids. CDR3 protein: CASTDGTGVSGYTF. In nucleotides, the CDR3 is TGCGCCAGCACCGATGGGACAGGGGTCTCTGGCTACACCTTC.

This sequence joins TRBV15 and TRBJ2-7; either TRBD1 or TRBD2 may fit D (7 bases each). Trimming cost V 2 bases and J 5 bases, with 10 bases left between them. Germline V gene sequence: CDR1 LNHNV, CDR2 YYDKDF (reference sequence). CDR3 length: 13 amino acids. The CDR3 DNA sequence: TGTGCCACCAGCAGACAGGGGGGGAACGAGCAGTACTTC. Translation: CATSRQGGNEQYF.

The rearrangement uses TRBV19 and TRBJ1-4, with no clear D. Trimming removed 7 bases from V and 2 bases from J, with 11 bases in between. CDR3 length equals 14 residues. CDR1 is LNHDA and CDR2 is SQIVND in the germline V gene (reference sequence). In DNA form, the CDR3 reads TGTGCCAGTATCCAACATGGGACTAATGAAAAACTGTTTTTT. As protein: CASIQHGTNEKLFF.